Listed below are T cell receptor beta chains from one sample, sequenced in a study of regulatory T cells in long-lasting Graves disease. In TCRdb, the multiplex PCR reads were re-called with MiXCR into one record per CDR3 protein. The sample contains 700,000 or so distinct CDR3 sequences, 25% to 35% of which appear only once. Sequenced material: peripheral blood mononuclear cells (PBMCs), taken when the disease was refractory, from a patient treated with antithyroid drugs. These receptors all come from a female donor with Graves disease. Each CDR3 is given with its conserved first and last residue. A D gene is named only where the DNA matches it firmly. Clone size is not always given. Where it is, it says once, few, many or a class for expanded clones.

v_call	d_call	j_call	clone_size	cdr3_aa	cdr3_nt
TRBV25-1	NA	TRBJ1-2	many	CASSVSGNYGYTF	TGTGCCAGCAGTGTCTCAGGGAACTATGGCTACACCTTC
TRBV12-3/TRBV12-4	NA	TRBJ1-5	few	CASSEVYLENQPQHF	TGTGCCAGCAGTGAAGTATACCTTGAGAATCAGCCCCAGCATTTT
TRBV27	NA	TRBJ2-2	NA	CASSWGGLGVREELFF	TGTGCCAGCAGTTGGGGGGGCTTAGGCGTGCGTGAGGAGCTGTTTTTT
TRBV3-1	NA	TRBJ1-1	NA	CASSQRYQQNTEAFF	TGTGCCAGCAGCCAAAGATACCAACAGAACACTGAAGCTTTCTTT
TRBV20-1	NA	TRBJ2-7	many	CSAGRSYEQYF	TGCAGTGCCGGCAGATCCTACGAGCAGTACTTC
TRBV28	NA	TRBJ1-4	NA	CASSLPGRREKLFF	TGTGCCAGCAGTTTACCCGGGAGACGGGAAAAACTGTTTTTT
TRBV7-9	NA	TRBJ2-7	NA	CASSPKGESPSYEQYF	TGTGCCAGCAGCCCTAAGGGGGAGTCCCCCTCCTACGAGCAGTACTTC
TRBV6-5	NA	TRBJ2-2	few	CASSSQADRTGELFF	TGTGCCAGCAGTTCCCAAGCGGACCGGACCGGGGAGCTGTTTTTT
TRBV9	TRBD1	TRBJ1-2	NA	CASSDPGQASNYGYTF	TGTGCCAGCAGCGATCCCGGACAGGCGTCCAACTATGGCTACACCTTC
TRBV19	NA	TRBJ2-4	NA	CASSTPLQGSGLAKNIQYF	TGTGCCAGTAGTACACCCCTCCAGGGTAGCGGTCTAGCCAAAAACATTCAGTACTTC
TRBV2	NA	TRBJ2-1	NA	CASSPSRVAEQFF	TGTGCCAGCAGTCCCTCCCGGGTCGCCGAGCAGTTCTTC
TRBV20-1	NA	TRBJ2-5	many	CSVQERTGRETQYF	TGCAGTGTACAAGAGAGGACCGGGCGAGAGACCCAGTACTTC
TRBV27	TRBD1	TRBJ1-5	few	CASSSPGTGSNQPQHF	TGTGCCAGCAGTTCTCCAGGGACAGGTTCGAATCAGCCCCAGCATTTT
TRBV2	NA	TRBJ1-2	many	CASSEALQEKSGYTF	TGTGCCAGCAGTGAAGCGCTTCAAGAGAAATCCGGCTACACCTTC
TRBV25-1	TRBD1	TRBJ2-2	NA	CASGPGQGLAGELFF	TGTGCCAGCGGACCGGGACAGGGTTTAGCCGGGGAGCTGTTTTTT
TRBV3-1	NA	TRBJ1-2	NA	CASSQGLDRFGANYGYTF	TGTGCCAGCAGCCAAGGTCTCGACAGGTTCGGCGCTAACTATGGCTACACCTTC
TRBV12-3/TRBV12-4	NA	TRBJ1-4	many	CASSHGRTTNEKLFF	TGTGCCAGCAGTCACGGACGGACAACTAATGAAAAACTGTTTTTT
TRBV19	TRBD1	TRBJ1-1	NA	CASIRGALQNTEAFF	TGTGCCAGTATCAGGGGGGCTCTTCAGAACACTGAAGCTTTCTTT
TRBV10-3	NA	TRBJ1-3	few	CAISDPEQAISGNTIYF	TGTGCCATCAGTGATCCTGAACAGGCGATCTCTGGAAACACCATATATTTT
TRBV11-1	TRBD2	TRBJ2-1	NA	CASSVAGGPDYNEQFF	TGTGCCAGCAGCGTAGCGGGAGGGCCTGACTACAATGAGCAGTTCTTC
TRBV5-6	NA	TRBJ1-2	few	CASSLNRPDYGYTF	TGTGCCAGCAGCTTAAATAGGCCCGACTATGGCTACACCTTC
TRBV6-1	TRBD1	TRBJ1-1	few	CASRDRGADEAFF	TGTGCCAGCAGGGACAGGGGCGCCGATGAAGCTTTCTTT
TRBV6-8	NA	TRBJ1-4	NA	CASSYLSREREKLFF	TGTGCCAGCAGTTATTTATCACGGGAGCGCGAAAAACTGTTTTTT
TRBV6-2/TRBV6-3	NA	TRBJ1-6	few	CASSFRTDRNSPLHF	TGTGCCAGCAGTTTCCGAACCGACCGTAATTCACCCCTCCACTTT